This T cell receptor beta chain was identified in a study of molecular identifiers for immune sequencing clone quantification. V lost 4 bases and J lost 4; bases outside the gene matches: 4. CDR1 and CDR2 from the germline V gene are ENHRY and SYGVKD. The CDR3 extends over 14 amino acids. A CD8+CD4-CCR7+CD45RA+ phenotype served as the sorting definition for naive CD8 T cells. The bulk TCR libraries were made with methods described before and with listed TCR primers. Each CDR3 protein is one row after TCRdb ran MiXCR on the PCR reads. The table records approximately 100,000 distinct CDR3 sequences, over 30% of them present only once.

The sequence derives from a human donor in good health. Some libraries in this study had Jurkat cell RNA spiked in. Sequenced sample: naive CD8+ T cells from blood, with Jurkat cell RNA spiked in. Specified subset: FACS-sorted CD8+CD4-CCR7+CD45RA+ naive T cells. This sequence joins TRBV10-3 and TRBJ2-3; 8 bases map to TRBD1. The CDR3 sequence: CAISGDRLSDTQYF. The CDR3 region has the DNA TGTGCCATCAGTGGGGACAGGTTGTCAGATACGCAGTATTTT.